The rows below give T cell receptor beta chains drawn from one sample of a study of tumor-infiltrating lymphocytes in primary liver carcinoma. In TCRdb, the multiplex PCR reads were re-called with MiXCR into one record per CDR3 protein. This sample has 90,000 to 110,000 distinct CDR3 sequences, with roughly four fifths found just once. The sample consisted of liver tumor tissue from sampling region 3. These receptors were obtained from a man aged 40-49 years with primary liver carcinoma and hepatitis B virus infection. CDR3s include the opening cysteine and the closing phenylalanine or tryptophan. A D gene is named only where the DNA matches it firmly. Size values are once, few and many counts, or a class for expanded clones, and some rows have none.

D gene: .; V gene: TRBV6-6; clone size: .; J gene: TRBJ1-5; CDR3 DNA: TGTGCCAGCAGCCCCCACCTGGACGATCGCTTCAATCGGCCCCGGCATTTT; CDR3 protein: CASSPHLDDRFNRPRHF
D gene: TRBD2; V gene: TRBV10-3; clone size: many; J gene: TRBJ2-1; CDR3 DNA: TGTGCCTTAGCCACCATAGCGGGAGGGTCGGATGAGCAGTTCTTC; CDR3 protein: CALATIAGGSDEQFF
D gene: TRBD1; V gene: TRBV29-1; clone size: once; J gene: TRBJ2-5; CDR3 DNA: TGCGGCGTTACCGACAGGGGAATAGAGACCCAGTACTTC; CDR3 protein: CGVTDRGIETQYF
D gene: .; V gene: TRBV6-6; clone size: .; J gene: TRBJ2-3; CDR3 DNA: TGTGCCAGCATTTACTACGGCACCAATAGCAATCAGCCCCAGTATTTT; CDR3 protein: CASIYYGTNSNQPQYF
D gene: TRBD2; V gene: TRBV6-2/TRBV6-3; clone size: .; J gene: TRBJ2-7; CDR3 DNA: TGTGCTAGCAGCACTCCGACTAGCGGAGAGTACGAGCGGTGCTTC; CDR3 protein: CASSTPTSGEYERCF
D gene: .; V gene: TRBV11-3; clone size: .; J gene: TRBJ1-1; CDR3 DNA: TGTGCCGGGAGCTTAGCGGGAGGGAACACTGAAGCTTCCTTT; CDR3 protein: CAGSLAGGNTEASF
D gene: .; V gene: TRBV29-1; clone size: .; J gene: TRBJ2-2; CDR3 DNA: TGCATCGTTGGACTTGCCGGGGAGCTGTTTTTT; CDR3 protein: CIVGLAGELFF
D gene: TRBD1; V gene: TRBV6-1; clone size: few; J gene: TRBJ1-5; CDR3 DNA: TGTGCCAGCAATGAACACACCGGGACAGGAAATCAGCCCCAGCATTTT; CDR3 protein: CASNEHTGTGNQPQHF
D gene: .; V gene: TRBV6-4; clone size: few; J gene: TRBJ2-2; CDR3 DNA: TGTGCCAGCAGTGACGGACGGGGGGCCCGGGAGCTGTTTTTT; CDR3 protein: CASSDGRGARELFF
D gene: .; V gene: TRBV5-5; clone size: many; J gene: TRBJ2-3; CDR3 DNA: TGTGCCAGCAGCTTGTTAGGATCTCCGTCAGATACGCAGTATTTT; CDR3 protein: CASSLLGSPSDTQYF
D gene: .; V gene: TRBV11-2; clone size: .; J gene: TRBJ1-5; CDR3 DNA: TGTGCGAGCAGCTTAGATCTGGGGGTGGCTCAGCGCCAACATTTT; CDR3 protein: CASSLDLGVAQRQHF
D gene: TRBD2; V gene: TRBV6-2/TRBV6-3; clone size: .; J gene: TRBJ2-3; CDR3 DNA: TGTGCCAACAGTCCGGCACTAGCGAATACGCAGTATTTC; CDR3 protein: CANSPALANTQYF
D gene: .; V gene: TRBV11-2; clone size: .; J gene: TRBJ1-5; CDR3 DNA: TGTGCCAGCAACCTGCACCGAGATCAGCCCCAGCATTTT; CDR3 protein: CASNLHRDQPQHF
D gene: TRBD2; V gene: TRBV7-3; clone size: once; J gene: TRBJ2-3; CDR3 DNA: TGTGCCAGCAGCCCCGGGACTAGCCGAGACACATATACGCAGTATTTT; CDR3 protein: CASSPGTSRDTYTQYF
D gene: .; V gene: TRBV5-5; clone size: .; J gene: TRBJ1-6; CDR3 DNA: TGTGCCAGCATCCTCGGGGGGAATTCACCCCTCCACTTT; CDR3 protein: CASILGGNSPLHF
D gene: .; V gene: TRBV10-3; clone size: .; J gene: TRBJ2-6; CDR3 DNA: TGTGCCATCAATGTCGGTCGGAACACTGGGGCCAACGTCCTGACTTTC; CDR3 protein: CAINVGRNTGANVLTF
D gene: .; V gene: TRBV11-2; clone size: .; J gene: TRBJ2-5; CDR3 DNA: TGTGCCAGTAGCCCCACGGGCCAGCAGGTGGGGAAGGAGACCCAGCACTTC; CDR3 protein: CASSPTGQQVGKETQHF
D gene: TRBD2; V gene: TRBV7-8; clone size: .; J gene: TRBJ2-1; CDR3 DNA: TGTGCCAGCAGCCTGACTAGCGGGAGGGTCGATGAACTGTTCTTC; CDR3 protein: CASSLTSGRVDELFF
D gene: .; V gene: TRBV2; clone size: .; J gene: TRBJ2-1; CDR3 DNA: TGTGCCAGCAGTGGTTTACCTGGATACAATGAGCAGTTCTTC; CDR3 protein: CASSGLPGYNEQFF
D gene: .; V gene: TRBV6-6; clone size: once; J gene: TRBJ2-7; CDR3 DNA: TGTGCCAGGAGCACCCCGTTCGGCGAACAGTACTTC; CDR3 protein: CARSTPFGEQYF
D gene: TRBD1; V gene: TRBV11-2; clone size: once; J gene: TRBJ2-2; CDR3 DNA: TGTGCCAGCAACTTAGATCATCGGGGTAGGGACAGCGGAGAGCTGTTTTTT; CDR3 protein: CASNLDHRGRDSGELFF
D gene: .; V gene: TRBV28; clone size: .; J gene: TRBJ2-2; CDR3 DNA: TGTGACAGCACTTCAGTCGAGGGCCGATCCGAGGAGCTGTTTTTT; CDR3 protein: CDSTSVEGRSEELFF
D gene: .; V gene: TRBV5-4; clone size: once; J gene: TRBJ2-5; CDR3 DNA: TGTGCCAGCAGCTTGAACGGGGACAACCAAGAGACCCAGTACTTT; CDR3 protein: CASSLNGDNQETQYF
D gene: .; V gene: TRBV6-5; clone size: .; J gene: TRBJ2-3; CDR3 DNA: TGTGCCAGCAACCCAGGACTAACGGGAACAGATACACATTATTTT; CDR3 protein: CASNPGLTGTDTHYF
D gene: TRBD2; V gene: TRBV10-3; clone size: .; J gene: TRBJ2-1; CDR3 DNA: TGTGCCATCAGTCGGGCAGAAGTGACTAGCGGGAGTATGTATAAGCAGTTCTTC; CDR3 protein: CAISRAEVTSGSMYKQFF
D gene: .; V gene: TRBV11-3; clone size: .; J gene: TRBJ1-1; CDR3 DNA: TGTGCCAGCAGCTTAGGAGTGGAGATTGAAGCTTTCTTT; CDR3 protein: CASSLGVEIEAFF
D gene: .; V gene: TRBV6-1; clone size: .; J gene: TRBJ2-1; CDR3 DNA: TGTGCCATCGAAGGACTATCGCGCCCCTACAATGAGCAGTTCTTC; CDR3 protein: CAIEGLSRPYNEQFF
D gene: TRBD2; V gene: TRBV7-3; clone size: .; J gene: TRBJ2-2; CDR3 DNA: TGTGCCAGCCAGCGGGACCGGGACGGGGAGCTGTTTTTT; CDR3 protein: CASQRDRDGELFF
D gene: .; V gene: TRBV19; clone size: once; J gene: TRBJ1-5; CDR3 DNA: TGTGTCACCCGGAGGTCGGTTAATCAGCTCCAGCATTTT; CDR3 protein: CVTRRSVNQLQHF
D gene: .; V gene: TRBV6-2/TRBV6-3; clone size: .; J gene: TRBJ2-1; CDR3 DNA: TGTGCCAGTAGTCGAATAGCGGATTACAATGAGCAGTTCTTC; CDR3 protein: CASSRIADYNEQFF
D gene: .; V gene: TRBV6-5; clone size: .; J gene: TRBJ1-2; CDR3 DNA: TGTGCCAGCAGACCCTGGACGGCTAAGTTGGGCTACACCTTC; CDR3 protein: CASRPWTAKLGYTF
D gene: .; V gene: TRBV29-1; clone size: .; J gene: TRBJ1-1; CDR3 DNA: TGCAGCGTTGGCAGGGTAGACAATGAAGCATTCTTT; CDR3 protein: CSVGRVDNEAFF
D gene: TRBD2; V gene: TRBV5-5; clone size: once; J gene: TRBJ2-7; CDR3 DNA: TGTGCCAGCAGCTTGGTTATAGGGGCGGGAGTAGGGGAGCAGTACTTC; CDR3 protein: CASSLVIGAGVGEQYF
D gene: .; V gene: TRBV10-2; clone size: .; J gene: TRBJ2-3; CDR3 DNA: TGCGCCTGCAGTGATGTTAATACGCAGTATTTT; CDR3 protein: CACSDVNTQYF
D gene: .; V gene: TRBV12-3/TRBV12-4; clone size: few; J gene: TRBJ2-1; CDR3 DNA: TGTGTCAGCAGTAAGGGTACTTTACTTTGGGAAGAGCAATTCTTC; CDR3 protein: CVSSKGTLLWEEQFF
D gene: .; V gene: TRBV28; clone size: once; J gene: TRBJ1-5; CDR3 DNA: TGTGCCAGCAGTGTCGTGTATAGTAAGAGGTATCAGCCCCAGCTTTTT; CDR3 protein: CASSVVYSKRYQPQLF
D gene: .; V gene: TRBV29-1; clone size: few; J gene: TRBJ2-1; CDR3 DNA: TGCAGCGTTGAAGCCCGCAACAATGGGCAGTTCTTC; CDR3 protein: CSVEARNNGQFF
D gene: .; V gene: TRBV27; clone size: .; J gene: TRBJ2-7; CDR3 DNA: TGTGCCAGCAGTTTAGGGGCAGGGTTGCCCCACGAGCAGTACTTC; CDR3 protein: CASSLGAGLPHEQYF
D gene: TRBD1; V gene: TRBV28; clone size: .; J gene: TRBJ2-5; CDR3 DNA: TGTGCCAGCAGTTCTCAGGACAGGGGGTTTCTTGAGACCCAGCACTTC; CDR3 protein: CASSSQDRGFLETQHF
D gene: .; V gene: TRBV28; clone size: many; J gene: TRBJ1-3; CDR3 DNA: TGTGCCAGCATCGGGACCGCTGGAAACACCATATATTTT; CDR3 protein: CASIGTAGNTIYF
D gene: .; V gene: TRBV4-3; clone size: .; J gene: TRBJ1-2; CDR3 DNA: TGCGCCAACAGCCGGAGTCCCGGGGGATCCTATTGCTACACCTTC; CDR3 protein: CANSRSPGGSYCYTF
D gene: TRBD1; V gene: TRBV10-2; clone size: .; J gene: TRBJ2-7; CDR3 DNA: TGCGCCAGCGGTCCCGCAGGGGGCCGGGAAGAGCAGTGCTTC; CDR3 protein: CASGPAGGREEQCF
D gene: TRBD2; V gene: TRBV29-1; clone size: .; J gene: TRBJ2-1; CDR3 DNA: TGTAGCGTTGGACTAGCGGGAGGAGTCTACAATGAGCAGTTCTTC; CDR3 protein: CSVGLAGGVYNEQFF
D gene: .; V gene: TRBV11-1; clone size: .; J gene: TRBJ2-1; CDR3 DNA: TGTGCCAGTAGCTCTCCTTCAATTAGCGGATCCTACGATGAGCAGTTCTTC; CDR3 protein: CASSSPSISGSYDEQFF
D gene: TRBD1; V gene: TRBV4-2; clone size: .; J gene: TRBJ2-7; CDR3 DNA: TGTGCCAGCAGCCGAGAGAGACTCGAGACAGGGGGCTGTGAGCAGTACTTC; CDR3 protein: CASSRERLETGGCEQYF
D gene: TRBD1; V gene: TRBV29-1; clone size: .; J gene: TRBJ1-1; CDR3 DNA: TGCAGCGCCATCAGACAGGGGTCTGAAGCTTTCTTT; CDR3 protein: CSAIRQGSEAFF
D gene: .; V gene: TRBV20-1; clone size: .; J gene: TRBJ1-2; CDR3 DNA: TGCAGTGCTAGAGGGGGTAAAGACAGATATGGCTACACCTTC; CDR3 protein: CSARGGKDRYGYTF
D gene: .; V gene: TRBV18; clone size: many; J gene: TRBJ1-2; CDR3 DNA: TGTGCCAGCTCTCCTCAAACAGGGCACTATGGCTACACCTTC; CDR3 protein: CASSPQTGHYGYTF
D gene: .; V gene: TRBV5-4; clone size: .; J gene: TRBJ1-4; CDR3 DNA: TGTACCAGCAGCCGGACACAAACTAATGAAAATCTGTTTTTT; CDR3 protein: CTSSRTQTNENLFF
D gene: .; V gene: TRBV5-1; clone size: .; J gene: TRBJ1-6; CDR3 DNA: TGCGTCAGCAGCGAGAGCCACGATAATTCACCCCTCCACTTT; CDR3 protein: CVSSESHDNSPLHF